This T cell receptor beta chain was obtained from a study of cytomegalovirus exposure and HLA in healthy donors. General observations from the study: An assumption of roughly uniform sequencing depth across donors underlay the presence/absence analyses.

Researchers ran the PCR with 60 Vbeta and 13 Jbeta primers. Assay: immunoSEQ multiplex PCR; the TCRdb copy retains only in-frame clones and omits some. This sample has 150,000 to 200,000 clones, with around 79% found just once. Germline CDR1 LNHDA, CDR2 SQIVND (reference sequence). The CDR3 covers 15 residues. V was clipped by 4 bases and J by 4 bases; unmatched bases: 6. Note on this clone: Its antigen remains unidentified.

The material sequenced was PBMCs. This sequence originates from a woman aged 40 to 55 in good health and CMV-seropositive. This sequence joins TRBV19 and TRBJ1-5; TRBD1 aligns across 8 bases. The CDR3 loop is CASSTRTGMNQPQHF. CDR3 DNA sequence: TGTGCCAGTAGTACCCGGACAGGGATGAATCAGCCCCAGCATTTT. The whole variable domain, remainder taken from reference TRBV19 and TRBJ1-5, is DGGITQSPKYLFRKEGQNVTLSCEQNLNHDAMYWYRQDPGQGLRLIYYSQIVNDFQKGDIAEGYSVSREKKESFPLTVTSAQKNPTAFYLCASSTRTGMNQPQHFGDGTRLSIL.